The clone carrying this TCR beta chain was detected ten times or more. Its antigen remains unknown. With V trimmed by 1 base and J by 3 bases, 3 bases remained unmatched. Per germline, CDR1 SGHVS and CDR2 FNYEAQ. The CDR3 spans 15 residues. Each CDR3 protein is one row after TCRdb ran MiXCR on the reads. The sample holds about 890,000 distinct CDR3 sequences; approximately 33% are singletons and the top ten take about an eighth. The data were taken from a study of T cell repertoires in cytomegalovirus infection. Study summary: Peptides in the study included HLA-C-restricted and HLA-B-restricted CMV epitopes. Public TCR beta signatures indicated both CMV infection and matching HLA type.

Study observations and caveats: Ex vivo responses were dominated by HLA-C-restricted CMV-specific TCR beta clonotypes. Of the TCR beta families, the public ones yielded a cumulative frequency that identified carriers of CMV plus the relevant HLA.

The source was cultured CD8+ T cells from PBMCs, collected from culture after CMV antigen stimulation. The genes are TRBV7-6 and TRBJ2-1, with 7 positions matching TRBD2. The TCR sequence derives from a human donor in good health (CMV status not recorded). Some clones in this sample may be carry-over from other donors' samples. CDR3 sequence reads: CASSLGGGVYNEQFF. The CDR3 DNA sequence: TGTGCCAGCAGCTTAGGCGGGGGAGTCTACAATGAGCAGTTCTTC.